This T cell receptor (beta chain) derives from a study of T-cell reconstitution after alpha-beta-depleted transplantation in children. TCRbeta library construction was performed incorporating unique molecular identifiers. TCRdb itself ran the PCR reads through MiXCR, one entry per CDR3 protein. This sample carries 490,000 or so distinct CDR3 sequences, about 12% of them seen once, and the ten largest clones take roughly 5.4%. The CDR3 sequence is 15 residues long. V lost 0 bases, J lost 3 bases, and 12 bases lay in between. CDR1 SGHRS and CDR2 YFSETQ come from the germline V gene. This clonotype was seen repeatedly, ten times or more.

V is TRBV5-1 and J is TRBJ1-1; D is uncertain. The input for sequencing was PBMCs from the stem cell graft donor, taken from the stem cell graft. The receptor comes from a human donor who donated a stem cell graft to a child with combined immunodeficiency. The CDR3 sequence: CASSLGPRRDTEAFF. The DNA of the CDR3 is TGCGCCAGCAGCTTGGGTCCCCGGAGGGACACTGAAGCTTTCTTT.